Given below is one T cell receptor beta chain in context. Its antigen remains unidentified. The data derive from a study of cytomegalovirus exposure and HLA in healthy donors. Germline V CDR1 and CDR2: LNHDA, SQIVND (reference sequence). The CDR3 is 15 residues long. The germline V and J ends were trimmed by 1 base and 0 bases, with 7 bases remaining between them. 60 Vbeta and 13 Jbeta primers were used in PCR. Assay: immunoSEQ multiplex PCR; the TCRdb copy retains only in-frame clones and omits some. The sample has over 150,000 clones, around nine tenths seen once. Findings of the study overall: A link between a missense DCLRE1C variant and TCR beta V- and J-gene trimming emerged from a later analysis. As immune exposure information, only CMV serostatus was available.

J is TRBJ1-3 and V is TRBV19, with D hard to call. The TCR was taken from a woman aged 30 to 39 in good health and CMV-seronegative. The sequencing sample was made of PBMCs. DNA of the CDR3: TGTGCCAGTAGTATAGCGGGAGTCTCTGGAAACACCATATATTTT. Encoded protein: CASSIAGVSGNTIYF.